These 26 T cell receptor beta chains were all obtained from the same sample, sequenced in a study of cytomegalovirus exposure and HLA in healthy donors. The PCR made use of 60 Vbeta and 13 Jbeta primers. Profiling relied on immunoSEQ multiplex PCR, and the TCRdb table lists in-frame clones only, not all of them. This table has under 200,000 clones, almost 85% appearing once. Source material: PBMCs. The source is a woman aged 45-60 years in good health and CMV-seronegative.

In nucleotides, the CDR3 is TGTGCCAGCAGTCCGCAGGGGAGAGTCCAAGAGACCCAGTACTTC. As protein: CASSPQGRVQETQYF. This chain joins TRBV28 and TRBJ2-5, with a possible D match to TRBD1 (6 bases). The CDR3 runs to 15 residues. The ends were cut back, 5 bases at V and 1 base at J, with 14 bases in the middle. Germline CDR1 reads MDHEN; CDR2 reads SYDVKM.

The chain carries TRBV11-2 and TRBJ1-3; 10 bases match TRBD1. CDR1 and CDR2 (germline): SGHAT, FQNNGV. The CDR3 consists of 14 residues. V lost 5 bases to trimming and J lost 8 bases; unmatched junction nucleotides: 6. The CDR3 region is CASSLGQGVYTIYF. Here the CDR3 DNA reads TGTGCCAGCAGCCTCGGACAGGGGGTGTACACCATATATTTT.

This clone was observed once. The V call is TRBV6-1, the J call TRBJ2-2; TRBD1 is a possible D gene (5 bases). From germline, CDR1 is MNHNS and CDR2 SASEGT. This CDR3 is 13 amino acids long. Trimming stripped 6 bases from V and 5 bases from J, with 10 bases between. The CDR3 nucleotides are TGTGCCAGCAGCAGGGCTTCAACCGGGGAGCTGTTTTTT. This encodes CASSRASTGELFF.

The chain joins TRBV6-5 to TRBJ1-3, with D hard to call. CDR1 MNHEY and CDR2 SVGAGI come from the germline V gene. V lost 2 bases and J 0 bases, leaving 8 bases between the germline ends. There are 15 residues in the CDR3. CDR3 nucleotides: TGTGCCAGCAGTTACAGCGGAAACTCTGGAAACACCATATATTTT. Translated: CASSYSGNSGNTIYF.

This rearrangement joins TRBV28 to TRBJ2-7; the match to TRBD1 covers 7 bases. This CDR3 is 14 amino acids long. The V gene end was trimmed by 2 bases and the J gene end by 4 bases; junction bases not matched to a gene: 5. Per germline, CDR1 MDHEN and CDR2 SYDVKM. CDR3 in amino acids: CASSLEGAVYEQYF. Here the CDR3 DNA reads TGTGCCAGCAGTTTAGAGGGGGCGGTTTACGAGCAGTACTTC. Complete variable domain (other parts from reference TRBV28 and TRBJ2-7): DVKVTQSSRYLVKRTGEKVFLECVQDMDHENMFWYRQDPGLGLRLIYFSYDVKMKEKGDIPEGYSVSREKKERFSLILESASTNQTSMYLCASSLEGAVYEQYFGPGTRLTVT.

The rearrangement joins TRBV10-2 to TRBJ1-5; possibly TRBD1 for D (5 bases). Trimming left V 2 bases short and J 5 bases short, with 7 bases between. The CDR3 has 13 amino acids. Germline V CDR1 and CDR2: WSHSY, SAAADI. Here the CDR3 reads CASSEEGDQPQHF. The CDR3 DNA reads TGCGCCAGCAGTGAGGAAGGGGATCAGCCCCAGCATTTT.

The V and J genes are TRBV18 and TRBJ2-7; 8 bases agree with TRBD2. The CDR3 has 15 residues. J lost 0 bases, V lost 3 bases, and 4 bases had no gene match. Per germline, CDR1 KGHSH and CDR2 LQKENI. The CDR3 DNA is TGTGCCAGCTCACCCCGGGAGGGGACCTCCTACGAGCAGTACTTC. Its protein is CASSPREGTSYEQYF.

The chain uses TRBV18 and TRBJ2-7; TRBD1 matches 11 bases. The junction had 4 bases not matched to a gene; V was cut back by 4 bases and J by 2 bases. The CDR3 spans 15 residues. Germline V gene data show CDR1 as KGHSH and CDR2 as LQKENI. CDR3 nucleotide sequence: TGTGCCAGCTCACAGGGACAGGGGGATCCCTACGAGCAGTACTTC. Translation gives CASSQGQGDPYEQYF.

This clone was found a few times. V usage is TRBV27 and J usage is TRBJ2-1; weak D call: TRBD1 (5 bases). Trimming stripped 5 bases from V and 3 bases from J, with 14 bases between. Germline loops: CDR1 MNHEY, CDR2 SMNVEV (reference sequence). The CDR3 is 15 residues long. The CDR3 DNA is TGTGCCAGCAGTCTCGATTCAGGGCACTACAATGAGCAGTTCTTC. This gives the protein CASSLDSGHYNEQFF.

The rearrangement uses TRBV7-9 and TRBJ2-5; D not resolved. This CDR3 has 15 residues. In germline, CDR1 is SEHNR, CDR2 FQNEAQ (reference sequence). Trimming pared 1 base from V and 3 bases from J, leaving 12 bases between. DNA for the CDR3: TGTGCCAGCAGCTTAGGTGTCGGGTCAAAAGAGACCCAGTACTTC. Its translation is CASSLGVGSKETQYF.

The chain has TRBV30 and TRBJ2-5, with 9 bases lining up with TRBD1. Germline CDR1 reads GTSNPN; CDR2 reads SVGIG (reference sequence). This CDR3 is built from 15 residues. Unmatched junction bases numbered 8, after V lost 5 bases and J lost 1 base. The CDR3 nucleotides are TGTGCCTGGTCGCCGGGACAGGGTGCCCAAGAGACCCAGTACTTC. Residues: CAWSPGQGAQETQYF.

CDR3 coding DNA: TGTGCCAGCAGCAGGCTGACAGGGGGCGGCACTGAAGCTTTCTTT. Residues: CASSRLTGGGTEAFF. The chain couples TRBV5-5 to TRBJ1-1; 10 positions match TRBD1. The V segment lost 4 bases and the J segment 4 bases; nucleotides outside the gene matches: 7. The CDR3 spans 15 residues. Germline V lookup: CDR1 SGHKS, CDR2 YYEKEE (reference sequence).

The chain couples TRBV14 to TRBJ1-1, with 8 bases lining up with TRBD1. Trimming at V came to 2 bases and at J to 2 bases, leaving 7 bases not matched to a gene. The CDR3 spans 16 residues. Germline assignment: CDR1 SGHDN and CDR2 FVKESK. Written as DNA, the CDR3 is TGTGCCAGCAGCCAACGATCCGGGACAGGAAACACTGAAGCTTTCTTT. It yields the protein CASSQRSGTGNTEAFF.

This clone was observed a few times. This sequence joins TRBV4-3 and TRBJ1-5; D gene ambiguous. CDR3 size: 15 residues. V dropped 1 base and J dropped 3 bases, with 10 bases sitting between them. Germline V lookup: CDR1 LGHNA, CDR2 YSLEER. As DNA, the CDR3 is TGCGCCAGCAGCCAAGTCATAGCAGCCAATCAGCCCCAGCATTTT. Translation gives CASSQVIAANQPQHF.

This sequence joins TRBV11-2 and TRBJ1-5; maybe TRBD1 (5 bases). Trimming cost V 1 base and J 6 bases, with 7 bases left between them. CDR1 is SGHAT, CDR2 FQNNGV, per germline. CDR3 size: 13 residues. The CDR3 DNA sequence: TGTGCCAGCAGCTTAGGGGGGGGTCAGCCCCAGCATTTT. This sequence encodes CASSLGGGQPQHF.

This clone has a single count. This sequence joins TRBV6-1 and TRBJ2-1, with 7 bases that match TRBD1. Germline trimming cut 5 bases from V and 3 bases from J; bases unmatched to any gene: 4. The CDR3 consists of 14 residues. Germline CDR1 reads MNHNS; CDR2 reads SASEGT. CDR3 sequence reads: CASSSRDSYNEQFF. The DNA for the CDR3 is TGTGCCAGCAGTTCCCGGGACAGCTACAATGAGCAGTTCTTC.

The V call is TRBV19, the J call TRBJ2-1; TRBD1 matches 9 bases. The V segment lost 5 bases and the J segment 6 bases; nucleotides outside the gene matches: 5. This CDR3 has 14 amino acids. Germline V gives CDR1 LNHDA, CDR2 SQIVND (reference sequence). Here the CDR3 reads CASSLGQGGNEQFF. The CDR3 DNA sequence: TGTGCCAGTAGTCTGGGACAGGGAGGCAATGAGCAGTTCTTC.

V and J are TRBV5-4 and TRBJ2-5, with 7 positions matching TRBD1. Losses at the gene ends were 4 bases for V and 1 base for J; bases not matched to a gene: 13. Looked up from germline, CDR1 is SGHNT and CDR2 is YYREEE (reference sequence). The CDR3 contains 17 residues. The CDR3 loop is CASSPPRGQLIQETQYF. The CDR3, as DNA: TGTGCCAGCAGCCCACCACGGGGACAGCTCATCCAAGAGACCCAGTACTTC.

The chain couples TRBV28 to TRBJ1-2; maybe TRBD1 (5 bases). The CDR3 is 18 residues long. Germline CDR1 MDHEN, CDR2 SYDVKM. The ends were cut back, 2 bases at V and 0 bases at J, with 19 bases in the middle. The CDR3, as DNA: TGTGCCAGCAGTTTAGCCGGCCTGGTAGGGGAATCTAACTATGGCTACACCTTC. As protein: CASSLAGLVGESNYGYTF.

The rearrangement uses TRBV5-6 and TRBJ1-4, with no clear D. Trimming removed 3 bases at V and 4 bases at J, with 13 bases between. The germline CDR1 and CDR2 sequences are SGHDT and YYEEEE. This CDR3 spans 15 amino acids. Here the CDR3 DNA reads TGTGCCAGCAGCTCGTACCGGGGTGGTAATGAAAAACTGTTTTTT. It yields the protein CASSSYRGGNEKLFF.

This clone came up once. The chain recombines TRBV30 with TRBJ1-5; D may be TRBD1 (5 bases). The CDR3 is 15 amino acids. In germline, CDR1 is GTSNPN, CDR2 SVGIG (reference sequence). V gave up 0 bases and J gave up 4 bases, with 13 bases separating them. Here the CDR3 reads CAWSVTGMFNQPQHF. The CDR3 DNA sequence: TGTGCCTGGAGTGTTACAGGAATGTTTAATCAGCCCCAGCATTTT. The full variable domain, in which reference TRBV30 and TRBJ1-5 provide the parts outside the CDR3, is SQTIHQWPATLVQPVGSPLSLECTVEGTSNPNLYWYRQAAGRGLQLLFYSVGIGQISSEVPQNLSASRPQDRQFILSSKKLLLSDSGFYLCAWSVTGMFNQPQHFGDGTRLSIL.

The genes are TRBV6-5 and TRBJ2-3; the match to TRBD2 covers 10 bases. This CDR3 is 15 amino acids long. CDR1 is MNHEY, CDR2 SVGAGI, per germline. Losses at the gene ends were 4 bases for V and 2 bases for J; bases not matched to a gene: 3. The CDR3 sequence: CASSSSGRVTDTQYF. Written as DNA, the CDR3 is TGTGCCAGCAGTTCGAGCGGGAGGGTCACAGATACGCAGTATTTT.

The V gene is TRBV28, the J gene TRBJ1-2; D unclear. The CDR3 contains 12 residues. Per the germline V gene, CDR1 is MDHEN and CDR2 is SYDVKM. V lost 3 bases, J lost 6 bases, and 8 bases lay in between. CDR3 sequence (DNA): TGTGCCAGCAGTTTCCTAGGCAATGGCTACACCTTC. Protein: CASSFLGNGYTF.

This chain links TRBV5-1 with TRBJ2-7, with 7 nucleotides matching TRBD1. The germline V gene has CDR1 SGHRS and CDR2 YFSETQ. The CDR3 sequence is 15 residues long. Unmatched junction bases numbered 8, after V lost 5 bases and J lost 0 bases. This chain's CDR3 is CASSYTGAHSYEQYF. The CDR3 region has the DNA TGCGCCAGCAGTTATACAGGGGCTCACTCCTACGAGCAGTACTTC.

V is TRBV4-3 and J is TRBJ2-1; TRBD1 is a possible D gene (5 bases). Per the germline V gene, CDR1 is LGHNA and CDR2 is YSLEER. The length of the CDR3 is 13 residues. Trimming took 4 bases from V and 8 from J, leaving 12 bases between them. As DNA, the CDR3 is TGCGCCAGCAGCCCAATTCAGGGCTATGAGCAGTTCTTC. Translated, it gives CASSPIQGYEQFF.

The V gene is TRBV5-1, the J gene TRBJ2-5, with D possibly TRBD2 on 5 matching bases. V lost 2 bases and J lost 0, with 8 bases in between. The CDR3 is 14 residues long. CDR1 and CDR2 from the germline V gene are SGHRS and YFSETQ. The CDR3 sequence: CASSFYGDQETQYF. In nucleotides, the CDR3 is TGCGCCAGCAGCTTTTACGGGGACCAAGAGACCCAGTACTTC.